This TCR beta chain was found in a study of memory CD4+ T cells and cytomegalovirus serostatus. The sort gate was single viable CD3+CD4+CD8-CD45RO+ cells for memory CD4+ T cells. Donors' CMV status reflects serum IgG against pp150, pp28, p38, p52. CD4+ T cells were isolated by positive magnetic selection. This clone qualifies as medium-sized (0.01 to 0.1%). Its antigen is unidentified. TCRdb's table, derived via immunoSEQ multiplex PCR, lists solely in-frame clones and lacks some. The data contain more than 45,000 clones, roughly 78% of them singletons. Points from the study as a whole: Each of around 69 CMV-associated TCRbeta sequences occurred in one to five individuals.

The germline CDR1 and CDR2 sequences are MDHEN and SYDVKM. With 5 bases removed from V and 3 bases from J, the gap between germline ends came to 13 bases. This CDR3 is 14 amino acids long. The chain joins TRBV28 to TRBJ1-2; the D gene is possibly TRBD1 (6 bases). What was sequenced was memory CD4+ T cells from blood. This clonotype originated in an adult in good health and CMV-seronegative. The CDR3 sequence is CASSPQGTYYGYTF. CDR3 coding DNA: TGTGCCAGCAGTCCCCAGGGGACGTACTATGGCTACACCTTC.